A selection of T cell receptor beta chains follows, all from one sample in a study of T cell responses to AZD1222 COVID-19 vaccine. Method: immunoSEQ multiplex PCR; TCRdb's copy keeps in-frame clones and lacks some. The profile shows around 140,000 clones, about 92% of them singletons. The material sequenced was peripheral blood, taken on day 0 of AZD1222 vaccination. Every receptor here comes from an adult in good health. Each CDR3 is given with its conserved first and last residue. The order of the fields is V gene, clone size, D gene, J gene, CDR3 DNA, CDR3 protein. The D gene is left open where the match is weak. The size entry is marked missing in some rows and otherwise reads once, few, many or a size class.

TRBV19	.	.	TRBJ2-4	TGTGCCAGTAGTTGGGGCATCGCCAAAAACATTCAGTACTTC	CASSWGIAKNIQYF
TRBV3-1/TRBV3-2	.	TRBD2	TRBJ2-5	TGTGCCAGCAGCCAGCCTCTGGGAGCGGGGCCCTCGTACTTC	CASSQPLGAGPSYF
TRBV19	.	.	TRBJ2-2	TGTGCCAGTAGTCCGCGGACAGGGAGGGCCGGGGAGCTGTTTTTT	CASSPRTGRAGELFF
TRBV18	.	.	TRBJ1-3	TGTGCCAGCTCACCACAGCCTAGATCCCCGGCGGCTGGAAACACCATATATTTT	CASSPQPRSPAAGNTIYF
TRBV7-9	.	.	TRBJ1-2	TGTGCCAGCAGTCCAACGCAGGACTATGGCTACACCTTC	CASSPTQDYGYTF
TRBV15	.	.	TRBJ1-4	TGTGCCACCAGCAGAGATCAGAATGAAAAACTGTTTTTT	CATSRDQNEKLFF
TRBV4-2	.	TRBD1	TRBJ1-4	TGTGCCAGCAGTAGGGGACAGGGTATAACTAATGAAAAACTGTTTTTT	CASSRGQGITNEKLFF
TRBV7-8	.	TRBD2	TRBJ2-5	TGTGCCAGCAGGCGACTAGCGGGGCCCTTGTACCAAGAGACCCAGTACTTC	CASRRLAGPLYQETQYF
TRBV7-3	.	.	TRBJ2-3	TGTGCCAGCAGCTTTGACGCGGGCACAGATACGCAGTATTTT	CASSFDAGTDTQYF
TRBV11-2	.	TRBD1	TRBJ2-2	TGTGCCAGCAGCTTAGTAACAGGGGCTAACACCGGGGAGCTGTTTTTT	CASSLVTGANTGELFF
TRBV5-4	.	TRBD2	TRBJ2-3	TGTGCCAGCAGCTTTGGTGCTAGCGGGGGGGCCACAGATACGCAGTATTTT	CASSFGASGGATDTQYF
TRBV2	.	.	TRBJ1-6	TGTGCCAGCAGGGGGGGATTTGGGAATTCACCCCTCCACTTT	CASRGGFGNSPLHF
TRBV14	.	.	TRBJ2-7	TGTGCCAGCAGCCAAGGCCCTGGGGATCGGGCCGCCTACGAGCAGTACTTC	CASSQGPGDRAAYEQYF
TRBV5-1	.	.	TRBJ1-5	TGCGCCAGCCGCCGGGACGCGCAGCCCCAGCATTTT	CASRRDAQPQHF
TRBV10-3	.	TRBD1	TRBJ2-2	TGTGCCATCAGTGAGAAGACAGGGGTCACCGGGGAGCTGTTTTTT	CAISEKTGVTGELFF
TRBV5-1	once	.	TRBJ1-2	TGCGCCAGCAGCCCCCCCCCTGAATCGTCCTATGGCTACACCTTC	CASSPPPESSYGYTF
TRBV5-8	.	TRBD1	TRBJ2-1	TGTGCCAGCAGCTTTTCCGAGACAGGGGACAGGTATGAGCAGTTCTTC	CASSFSETGDRYEQFF
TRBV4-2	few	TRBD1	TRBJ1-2	TGTGCCAGCAGCCAAGGCGTCGGGGGGACAGGTCTATCCCATGGCTACACCTTC	CASSQGVGGTGLSHGYTF
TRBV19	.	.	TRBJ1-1	TGTGCCAGTAGTATCCTAGGACAATCGGCTTTCTTT	CASSILGQSAFF
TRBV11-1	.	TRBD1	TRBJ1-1	TGTGCCAGCAGCTTCAGGGGGTCGGGCACTGAAGCTTTCTTT	CASSFRGSGTEAFF
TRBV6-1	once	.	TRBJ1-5	TGTGCCAGCAGTGAAGGCGGGAGGCAGCCCCAGCATTTT	CASSEGGRQPQHF
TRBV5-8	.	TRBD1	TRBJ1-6	TGTGCCAGCAGCTCAGGGGGTGGCTCCTATAATTCACCCCTCCACTTT	CASSSGGGSYNSPLHF
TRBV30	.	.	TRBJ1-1	TGTGCCTGGAGTGCGATGGGCACTGAAGCTTTCTTT	CAWSAMGTEAFF
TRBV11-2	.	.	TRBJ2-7	TGTGCCAGCAGCTTAGTTTGGGACTCCTACGAGCAGTACTTC	CASSLVWDSYEQYF
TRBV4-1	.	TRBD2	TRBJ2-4	TGCGCCAGCAGCCAATACTCGGGGGGGCCTAACATTCAGTACTTC	CASSQYSGGPNIQYF
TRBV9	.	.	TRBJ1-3	TGTGCCAGCAGCGTAGGAGGTCCTGGAAACACCATATATTTT	CASSVGGPGNTIYF
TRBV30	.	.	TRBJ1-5	TGTGCCTGGAGTCCTGAGTTTAGCAATCAGCCCCAGCATTTT	CAWSPEFSNQPQHF
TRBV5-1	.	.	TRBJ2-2	TGCGCCAGCAGCTCGTTACCCCGGGACAACACCGGGGAGCTGTTTTTT	CASSSLPRDNTGELFF
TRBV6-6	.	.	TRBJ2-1	TGTGCCAGCAGTCAGGGGACTCCCTCCTACAATGAGCAGTTCTTC	CASSQGTPSYNEQFF
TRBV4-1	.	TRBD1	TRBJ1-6	TGCGCCAGCAGCCAATCCCCCGGGACAGGGACTTCCTATAATTCACCCCTCCACTTT	CASSQSPGTGTSYNSPLHF
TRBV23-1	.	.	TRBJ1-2	TGCGCCAGCAGTCATTTGGTGATTTGCTATGGCTACACCTTC	CASSHLVICYGYTF
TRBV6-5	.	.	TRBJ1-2	TGTGCCAGCAGTTACTCTTTCGGGACGGCCTATGGCTACACCTTC	CASSYSFGTAYGYTF
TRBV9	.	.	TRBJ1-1	TGTGCCAGCAGCTTTTCCGGGGGGTCCGCCCTTGAAGCTTTCTTT	CASSFSGGSALEAFF
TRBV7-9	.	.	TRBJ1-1	TGTGCCGGACTGGCAGGGGAAAACACTGAAGCTTTCTTT	CAGLAGENTEAFF
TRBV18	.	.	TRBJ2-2	TGTGCCAGCTCACCACCGAGCACCGGGGAGCTGTTTTTT	CASSPPSTGELFF
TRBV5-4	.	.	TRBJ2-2	TGTGCCAGCAGCTTGGAGTGGGGCACCGGGGAGCTGTTTTTT	CASSLEWGTGELFF
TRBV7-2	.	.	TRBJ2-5	TGTGCCAGCAGCTTATTACAGGATGGCTCTCAAGAGACCCAGTACTTC	CASSLLQDGSQETQYF
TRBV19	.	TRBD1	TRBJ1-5	TGTGCCAGTAACCTGGACAGGAATCAGCCCCAGCATTTT	CASNLDRNQPQHF
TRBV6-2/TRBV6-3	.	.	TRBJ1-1	TGTGCCAGCAGTTATGACCTGAGGGAGAGAAACACTGAAGCTTTCTTT	CASSYDLRERNTEAFF
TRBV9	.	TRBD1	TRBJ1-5	TGTGCCAGCAGCGGAGGGACAGGGGGATCTCAGCCCCAGCATTTT	CASSGGTGGSQPQHF
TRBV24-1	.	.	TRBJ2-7	TGTGCCACCAGTGCCGGACATAGTTACGAGCAGTACTTC	CATSAGHSYEQYF
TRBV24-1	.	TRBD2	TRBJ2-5	TGTGCCACCAGTGACTCGGGGGCGGGGGGGCTGTCAGAGACCCAGTACTTC	CATSDSGAGGLSETQYF
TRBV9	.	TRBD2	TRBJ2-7	TGTGCCAGCAGCCCTAGCGGGGGAACCTACGAGCAGTACTTC	CASSPSGGTYEQYF
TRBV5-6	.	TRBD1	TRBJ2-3	TGTGCCAGCAGCGCGATATGGATACAGGGGCTGAACACAGATACGCAGTATTTT	CASSAIWIQGLNTDTQYF
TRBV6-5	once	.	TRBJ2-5	TGTGCCAGCAGTTACTCAGAGGGCAAAGAGACCCAGTACTTC	CASSYSEGKETQYF
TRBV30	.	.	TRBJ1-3	TGTGCCTGGAGTGCAGGGAACAGAAACACCATATATTTT	CAWSAGNRNTIYF
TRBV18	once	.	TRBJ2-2	TGTGCCAGCTCACCACCGACCGCCTCTGGGGGATCCGGGGAGCTGTTTTTT	CASSPPTASGGSGELFF
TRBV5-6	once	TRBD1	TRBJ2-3	TGTGCCAGCAGCGACGGACAGGGCGCAGATACGCAGTATTTT	CASSDGQGADTQYF
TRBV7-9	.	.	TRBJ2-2	TGTGCCAGCAGCCGATGGTTGGGGGAGACGAACACCGGGGAGCTGTTTTTT	CASSRWLGETNTGELFF
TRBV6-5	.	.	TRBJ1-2	TGTGCCAGCTCGGAGTCGCTACGATATGGCTACACCTTC	CASSESLRYGYTF
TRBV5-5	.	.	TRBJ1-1	TGTGCCAGCAGCTTGAGGGGGTGGCAAGGCACTGAAGCTTTCTTT	CASSLRGWQGTEAFF